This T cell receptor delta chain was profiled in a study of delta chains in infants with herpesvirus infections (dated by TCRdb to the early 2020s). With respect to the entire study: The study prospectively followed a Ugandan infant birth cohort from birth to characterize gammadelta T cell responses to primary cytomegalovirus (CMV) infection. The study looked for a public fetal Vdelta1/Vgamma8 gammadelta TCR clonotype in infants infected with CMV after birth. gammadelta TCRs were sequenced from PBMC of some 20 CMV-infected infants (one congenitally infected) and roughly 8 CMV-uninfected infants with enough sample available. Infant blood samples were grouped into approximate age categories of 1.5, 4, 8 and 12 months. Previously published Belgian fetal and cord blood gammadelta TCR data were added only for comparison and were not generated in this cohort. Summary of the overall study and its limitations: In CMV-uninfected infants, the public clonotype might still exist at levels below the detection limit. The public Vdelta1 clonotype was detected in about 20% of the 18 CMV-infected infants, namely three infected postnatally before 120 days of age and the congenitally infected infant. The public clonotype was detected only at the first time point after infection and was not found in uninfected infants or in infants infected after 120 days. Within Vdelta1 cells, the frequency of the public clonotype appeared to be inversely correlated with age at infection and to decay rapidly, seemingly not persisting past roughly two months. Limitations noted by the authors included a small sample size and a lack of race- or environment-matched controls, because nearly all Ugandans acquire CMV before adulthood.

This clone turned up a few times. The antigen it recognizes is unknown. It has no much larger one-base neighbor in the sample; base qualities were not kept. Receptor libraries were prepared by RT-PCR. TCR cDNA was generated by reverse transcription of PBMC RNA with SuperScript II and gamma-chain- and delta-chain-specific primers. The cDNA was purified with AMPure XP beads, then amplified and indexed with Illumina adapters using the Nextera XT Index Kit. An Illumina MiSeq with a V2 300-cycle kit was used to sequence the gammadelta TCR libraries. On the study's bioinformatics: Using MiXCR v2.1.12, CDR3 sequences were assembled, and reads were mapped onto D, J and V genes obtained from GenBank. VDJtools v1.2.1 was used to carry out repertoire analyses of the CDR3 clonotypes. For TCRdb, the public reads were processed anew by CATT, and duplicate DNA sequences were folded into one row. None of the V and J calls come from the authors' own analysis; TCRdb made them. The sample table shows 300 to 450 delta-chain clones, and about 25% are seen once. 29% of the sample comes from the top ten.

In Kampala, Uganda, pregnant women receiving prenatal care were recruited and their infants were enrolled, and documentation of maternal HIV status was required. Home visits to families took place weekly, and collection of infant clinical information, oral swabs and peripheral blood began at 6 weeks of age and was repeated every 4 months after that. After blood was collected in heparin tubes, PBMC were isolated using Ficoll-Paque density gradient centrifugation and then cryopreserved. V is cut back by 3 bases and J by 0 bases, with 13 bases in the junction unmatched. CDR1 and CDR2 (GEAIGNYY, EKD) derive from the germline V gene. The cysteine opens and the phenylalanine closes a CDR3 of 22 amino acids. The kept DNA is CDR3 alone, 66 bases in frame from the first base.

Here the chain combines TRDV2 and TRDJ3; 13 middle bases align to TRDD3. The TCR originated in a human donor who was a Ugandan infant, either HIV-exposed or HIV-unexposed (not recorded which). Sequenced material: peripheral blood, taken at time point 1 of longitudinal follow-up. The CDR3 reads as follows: CACDPVLGDTPESSWDTRQMFF. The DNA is TGTGCCTGTGACCCCGTACTGGGGGATACGCCAGAAAGCTCCTGGGACACCCGACAGATGTTTTTC.